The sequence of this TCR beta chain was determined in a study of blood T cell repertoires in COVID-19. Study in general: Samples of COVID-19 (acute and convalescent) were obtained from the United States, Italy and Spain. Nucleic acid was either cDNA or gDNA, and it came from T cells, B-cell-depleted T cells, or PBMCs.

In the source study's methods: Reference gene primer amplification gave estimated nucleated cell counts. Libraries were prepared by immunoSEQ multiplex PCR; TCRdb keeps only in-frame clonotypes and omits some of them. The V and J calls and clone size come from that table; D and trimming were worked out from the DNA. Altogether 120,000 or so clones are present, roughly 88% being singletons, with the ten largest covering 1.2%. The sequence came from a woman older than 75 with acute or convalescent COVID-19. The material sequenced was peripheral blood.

The CDR3 nucleotides read TGTGCCAGCAGTTTAGAGGGATGGGGAATTGAAACCGGGGAGCTGTTTTTT. This codes for CASSLEGWGIETGELFF. The J gene is TRBJ2-2, the V gene TRBV27, with D perhaps TRBD2 (5 bases). Trimming left V 2 bases short and J 5 bases short, with 18 bases between. This CDR3 is 17 amino acids long. Per the germline V gene, CDR1 is MNHEY and CDR2 is SMNVEV (reference sequence).